This T cell receptor beta chain is drawn from a study of beta chain features in type 1 diabetes. This CDR3 contains 16 residues. CDR1 and CDR2 from the germline V gene are SGHRS and YFSETQ. Trimming stripped 4 bases from V and 0 bases from J, with 16 bases between. Since all of the isolated RNA was reverse transcribed, expressed TCRB transcripts were what got sequenced. Samples of naive, central memory and regulatory T cells yielded a mean of about 3.57 million reads. The method was immunoSEQ multiplex PCR; TCRdb's version includes in-frame clones alone and lacks a portion of them. The sample consists of about 140,000 clones, 9% to 10% of them appearing once.

The chain has TRBV5-1 and TRBJ2-5; D is perhaps TRBD1 (5 bases). Sequencing was performed on central memory CD4+ T cells from blood. The sequence came from a middle-aged woman in good health. The CDR3 DNA reads TGCGCCAGCAGCGAATTCCCAGGGCAGTACCAAGAGACCCAGTACTTC. Translation gives CASSEFPGQYQETQYF.